This T cell receptor (beta chain) is from a study of blood T cell repertoires in COVID-19. Germline V gives CDR1 SGHNT, CDR2 YENEEA. V was pared by 1 base and J by 11 bases, with 17 bases between. This CDR3 has 14 amino acids. Profiling relied on immunoSEQ multiplex PCR, and the TCRdb table lists in-frame clones only, not all of them. The repertoire holds about 170,000 clones, with approximately 85% as singletons. Sequencing was performed on peripheral blood. This sequence originates from a man of 80 years or more with COVID-19, enrolled during active disease. The genes are TRBV11-3 and TRBJ1-1; TRBD1 is a possible D gene (5 bases). The CDR3 reads CASSLGGGAAGAFF. Written as DNA, the CDR3 is TGTGCCAGCAGCTTAGGCGGAGGGGCCGCAGGGGCTTTCTTT. The whole variable domain, remainder taken from reference TRBV11-3 and TRBJ1-1, is EAGVVQSPRYKIIEKKQPVAFWCNPISGHNTLYWYLQNLGQGPELLIRYENEEAVDDSQLPKDRFSAERLKGVDSTLKIQPAELGDSAVYLCASSLGGGAAGAFFGQGTRLTVV.